These 22 T cell receptor beta chains were sequenced from one sample in a study of T cell responses to AZD1222 COVID-19 vaccine. TCRdb's copy holds only in-frame clones and misses some; the assay was immunoSEQ multiplex PCR. Of 95,000 to 150,000 clones in the sample, 70% to 90% are singletons; the top ten hold 4% to 5.5%. The sequencing here drew on peripheral blood, taken on day 0 of AZD1222 vaccination. The origin of the receptors is an adult in good health.

Here the CDR3 DNA reads TGTGCCAGCAGCTCACTAGGGAACACTGAAGCTTTCTTT. This translates into CASSSLGNTEAFF. The chain carries TRBV11-3 and TRBJ1-1; unclear D gene. CDR1 and CDR2 from the germline V gene are SGHNT and YENEEA. The CDR3 is made up of 13 amino acids. V shed 4 bases and J shed 1 base, with 7 bases lying between them. Using reference TRBV11-3 and TRBJ1-1 for the parts outside the CDR3, the full variable domain is EAGVVQSPRYKIIEKKQPVAFWCNPISGHNTLYWYLQNLGQGPELLIRYENEEAVDDSQLPKDRFSAERLKGVDSTLKIQPAELGDSAVYLCASSSLGNTEAFFGQGTRLTVV.

The chain has TRBV4-1 and TRBJ1-2, with no clear D. From germline, CDR1 is MGHRA and CDR2 YSYEKL. The CDR3 totals 15 residues. V lost 2 bases and J lost 4, with 14 bases in between. DNA for the CDR3: TGCGCCAGCAGCCAACCCGACTCGGACGTCTATGGCTACACCTTC. Translated: CASSQPDSDVYGYTF.

V gene TRBV5-1 combines with J gene TRBJ2-2, with TRBD2 matching 11 bases. CDR3 length equals 16 residues. V shed 5 bases and J 4 bases; nucleotides not matched to a gene: 7. Germline V CDR1 and CDR2: SGHRS, YFSETQ. The CDR3 DNA sequence: TGCGCCAGCAGTTTTAGCGGGGGGGCCCTCACCGGGGAGCTGTTTTTT. As protein: CASSFSGGALTGELFF.

The chain employs TRBV5-6 and TRBJ2-7; 9 nucleotides match TRBD1. The V gene's germline CDR1 is SGHDT and CDR2 YYEEEE. The V and J ends lost 4 bases and 9 bases, in that order; junction bases with no gene match: 17. The CDR3 has 16 amino acids. The CDR3 protein is CASSNSGTGLLLGQYF. The CDR3 nucleotides read TGTGCCAGCAGCAATTCCGGGACAGGGCTACTTTTAGGGCAGTACTTC.

This rearrangement joins TRBV5-6 to TRBJ2-3; D possibly corresponds to TRBD1 (5 bases). V lost 3 bases to trimming and J lost 3 bases, with 5 bases between them. The germline V gene encodes CDR1 SGHDT and CDR2 YYEEEE. This CDR3 region has 12 residues. The CDR3 loop is CASSSGTDTQYF. For the CDR3, the DNA is TGTGCCAGCAGCTCAGGGACAGATACGCAGTATTTT.

The rearrangement joins TRBV6-5 to TRBJ2-2; 8 nucleotides line up with TRBD1. The trim removed 5 bases at V and 4 bases at J, leaving 6 bases unmatched. The V gene's germline CDR1 is MNHEY and CDR2 SVGAGI. The CDR3 contains 15 residues. The CDR3 bases are TGTGCCAGCAGTCCGACGACAGGGGTCACCGGGGAGCTGTTTTTT. The encoded protein is CASSPTTGVTGELFF.

The V gene is TRBV6-2 or TRBV6-3, the J gene TRBJ2-1; no firm D call. The V gene lost 4 bases and the J gene lost 6 bases, with 16 bases spanning the gap. The CDR3 has 15 amino acids. Germline V gene sequence: CDR1 MNHEY, CDR2 SVGEGT. This CDR3 is CASSSDTHLGNEQFF. As DNA, the CDR3 is TGTGCCAGCAGTTCCGACACACACCTAGGCAATGAGCAGTTCTTC.

V usage is TRBV6-2 or TRBV6-3 and J usage is TRBJ1-1; no definite D call. Trimming shortened V by 5 bases and J by 1 base, and 14 bases separated the two germline ends. Germline V gene data show CDR1 as MNHEY and CDR2 as SVGEGT. The CDR3 runs to 15 residues. The CDR3 DNA sequence: TGTGCCAGCAGTCCCCCAACTTCGGGGAACACTGAAGCTTTCTTT. It is translated as CASSPPTSGNTEAFF.

The rearrangement joins TRBV18 to TRBJ1-2; D call uncertain. The CDR3 loop spans 15 amino acids. V was clipped by 2 bases and J by 8 bases, with 18 bases between them. CDR1 is KGHSH and CDR2 is LQKENI in the germline V gene. The CDR3 spells CASSPSVDPKDGYTF. CDR3 nucleotide sequence: TGTGCCAGCTCACCATCCGTGGACCCAAAGGACGGCTACACCTTC.

This chain connects TRBV18 to TRBJ1-3, with 10 bases fitting TRBD1. The CDR3 spans 16 residues. V lost 4 bases, J lost 4 bases, and 7 bases stayed unmatched. In germline, CDR1 is KGHSH, CDR2 LQKENI. The CDR3 is CASSLGQGVFGNTIYF. CDR3 DNA: TGTGCCAGCTCACTCGGACAGGGGGTTTTCGGAAACACCATATATTTT.

This clone was counted between two and nine times. The chain employs TRBV18 and TRBJ2-2, with TRBD2 matching over 10 bases. The CDR3 has 18 amino acids. V trimming: 1 base; J trimming: 2 bases; junction bases outside the gene matches: 7. Per germline, CDR1 KGHSH and CDR2 LQKENI. The CDR3 here is CASSPQTSSGGNTGELFF. The CDR3 DNA sequence: TGTGCCAGCTCACCACAAACCTCTAGCGGGGGAAACACCGGGGAGCTGTTTTTT. The full variable domain, in which reference TRBV18 and TRBJ2-2 provide the parts outside the CDR3, is NAGVMQNPRHLVRRRGQEARLRCSPMKGHSHVYWYRQLPEEGLKFMVYLQKENIIDESGMPKERFSAEFPKEGPSILRIQQVVRGDSAAYFCASSPQTSSGGNTGELFFGEGSRLTVL.

In nucleotides, the CDR3 is TGTGCCATCAGTCGACAGGCTGAAGAGACCCAGTACTTC. Translated: CAISRQAEETQYF. V is TRBV10-3 and J is TRBJ2-5, with D perhaps TRBD1 (6 bases). The CDR3 has 13 amino acids. The germline CDR1 and CDR2 sequences are ENHRY and SYGVKD. V was pared by 5 bases and J by 3 bases, with 10 bases between.

This rearrangement joins TRBV7-2 to TRBJ1-2; D not resolved. The CDR3 contains 14 residues. The ends were cut back, 5 bases at V and 7 bases at J, with 17 bases in the middle. CDR1 is SGHTA, CDR2 FQGNSA, per germline. CDR3 in amino acids: CASSPPTGRGGYTF. The CDR3 DNA reads as TGTGCCAGCAGCCCGCCCACGGGTCGGGGTGGCTACACCTTC.

The rearrangement joins TRBV27 to TRBJ1-1; 8 nucleotides align to TRBD1. V lost 1 base and J lost 6; bases outside the gene matches: 7. The CDR3 spans 15 residues. Germline CDR1 reads MNHEY; CDR2 reads SMNVEV (reference sequence). CDR3 bases: TGTGCCAGCAGTTTATTAGGACAGGGAGAAGCTGAAGCTTTCTTT. Translating it yields CASSLLGQGEAEAFF.

The gene calls are TRBV18 and TRBJ1-1; a weak D match, TRBD1 (5 bases). Germline CDR1 reads KGHSH; CDR2 reads LQKENI. The germline V and J ends were trimmed by 6 bases and 1 base, with 9 bases remaining between them. This CDR3 has 13 amino acids. The CDR3 bases are TGTGCCAGCTCTCAACAGGCGAACACTGAAGCTTTCTTT. Amino acid sequence: CASSQQANTEAFF.

This clone was seen a few times. This specimen includes other DNA sequences encoding the same CDR3. This chain links TRBV7-2 with TRBJ2-7; 8 nucleotides match TRBD2. V lost 5 bases, J lost 4 bases, and 1 base stayed unmatched. CDR1 is SGHTA and CDR2 is FQGNSA in the germline V gene. The CDR3 contains 12 residues. DNA for the CDR3: TGTGCCAGCAGCGGCGGGGGGTACGAGCAGTACTTC. Its protein is CASSGGGYEQYF. The whole variable domain, remainder taken from reference TRBV7-2 and TRBJ2-7, is GAGVSQSPSNKVTEKGKDVELRCDPISGHTALYWYRQSLGQGLEFLIYFQGNSAPDKSGLPSDRFSAERTGGSVSTLTIQRTQQEDSAVYLCASSGGGYEQYFGPGTRLTVT.

In its sample, this clone was seen once. V gene TRBV6-1 combines with J gene TRBJ1-6; 7 nucleotides match TRBD1. V shed 3 bases, J shed 5 bases, and the junction held 7 bases outside the gene matches. Per germline, CDR1 MNHNS and CDR2 SASEGT. This CDR3 spans 16 amino acids. The CDR3: CASSDPGGFDNSPLHF. The CDR3 DNA follows: TGTGCCAGCAGTGACCCAGGGGGGTTCGATAATTCACCCCTCCACTTT.

This chain uses TRBV6-6 with TRBJ1-6; 8 bases are shared with TRBD1. CDR3 length: 15 amino acids. J gave up 7 bases and V 2 bases, and 4 bases lay outside the gene matches. Looked up from germline, CDR1 is MNHNY and CDR2 is SVGAGI (reference sequence). The CDR3 here is CASSYLRTGNSPLHF. The CDR3 bases are TGTGCCAGCAGTTACCTCAGGACAGGGAATTCACCCCTCCACTTT.

In this sample, this clone turned up once. The rearrangement uses TRBV6-2 or TRBV6-3 and TRBJ2-6, with D perhaps TRBD2 (6 bases). The V gene lost 5 bases and the J gene lost 0 bases, with 17 bases spanning the gap. Germline CDR1 reads MNHEY; CDR2 reads SVGEGT. CDR3 length: 18 residues. CDR3 bases: TGTGCCAGCAGTCGTCCGGGACTCGCAGACTCTGGGGCCAACGTCCTGACTTTC. Protein sequence: CASSRPGLADSGANVLTF.

A single count supports this clone. The chain links TRBV3-1 (or the pseudogene TRBV3-2) to TRBJ1-4, with a possible D match to TRBD1 (5 bases). This CDR3 comprises 14 residues. Germline V gene data show CDR1 as LGHDT and CDR2 as YNNKEL (reference sequence). Between the trimmed V and J ends, which lost 2 bases and 8 bases, there was a span of 12 bases. As DNA, the CDR3 is TGTGCCAGCAGCCAACAGGGCTGGGGGGAAAAACTGTTTTTT. Translating it yields CASSQQGWGEKLFF.

This rearrangement joins TRBV24-1 to TRBJ2-3; D gene ambiguous. Germline V gives CDR1 KGHDR, CDR2 SFDVKD. V was pared by 2 bases and J by 0 bases, with 2 bases between. There are 13 residues in the CDR3. CDR3 DNA sequence: TGTGCCACCAGTGATTCCAGCACAGATACGCAGTATTTT. Translated: CATSDSSTDTQYF.

J is TRBJ1-4 and V is TRBV11-2; D is unresolved. The CDR3 has 15 amino acids. V gave up 4 bases and J gave up 3 bases, with 12 bases separating them. The V gene's germline CDR1 is SGHAT and CDR2 FQNNGV. The CDR3 coding sequence is TGTGCCAGCAGCTCACAATACACCCCTAATGAAAAACTGTTTTTT. Residues: CASSSQYTPNEKLFF.